Presented here are 18 T cell receptor beta chains from one specimen sequenced in a study of blood T cells in healthy people across ages. A second 7 to 11 cycle PCR used barcoded and J-beta primers. Each CDR3 protein is one row after TCRdb ran MiXCR on the 5' RACE reads. Among some 1,800,000 distinct CDR3 sequences listed, about 39% were seen once. The specimen was blood. Source of these receptors: a human donor in good health.

Details on this clonotype: This clone may be a read error of a much larger clone one base away. V gene TRBV7-9 combines with J gene TRBJ1-1; D remains unclear. Germline V CDR1 and CDR2: SEHNR, FQNEAQ (reference sequence). CDR3 size: 15 residues. CDR3 in amino acids: CAGSLAIDGGTEAFF. CDR3 DNA: TGTGCCGGCAGCTTAGCAATTGACGGAGGGACTGAAGCTTTCTTT.

This clonotype has just a few counts. The chain is built from TRBV14 and TRBJ2-5; D possibly uses TRBD1 or TRBD2 (6 bases each). The length of the CDR3 is 14 residues. V was clipped by 4 bases and J by 11 bases, with 20 bases between them. Germline assignment: CDR1 SGHDN and CDR2 FVKESK. CDR3 nucleotides: TGTGCCAGCAGCCCCACCTTTGGGGGGCTAGAGCAGTACTTC. It specifies CASSPTFGGLEQYF. Variable domain in full (rest from reference TRBV14 and TRBJ2-5): EAGVTQFPSHSVIEKGQTVTLRCDPISGHDNLYWYRRVMGKEIKFLLHFVKESKQDESGMPNNRFLAERTGGTYSTLKVQPAELEDSGVYFCASSPTFGGLEQYFGPGTRLLVL.

J is TRBJ2-1 and V is TRBV7-9; 14 bases are shared with TRBD2. The CDR3 contains 17 residues. In germline, CDR1 is SEHNR, CDR2 FQNEAQ (reference sequence). Trimming took 1 base from V and 4 from J; bases not matched to a gene: 3. The CDR3 reads CASSLGTSGGYYNEQFF. The CDR3 coding sequence is TGTGCCAGCAGCTTAGGGACTAGCGGGGGGTATTACAATGAGCAGTTCTTC.

This clonotype was recorded only once. A read error is likely, as this CDR3 ends without the conserved phenylalanine or tryptophan. The DNA is omitted, as the CDR3 cannot be located on it reliably, and the CDR3 follows TCRdb's listing. This sequence joins TRBV21-1 and TRBJ2-6; the listed D gene, TRBD1, was not tested against the DNA. TRBV21-1 is assigned pseudogene status. The CDR3 has 18 residues if both end residues are counted. The CDR3 reads CASSNAGQGSSGANVLTV.

This clonotype was counted a few times. The rearrangement links TRBV25-1 to TRBJ1-2; D is unclear. Germline V lookup: CDR1 MGHDK, CDR2 SYGVNS. V was trimmed by 3 bases and J by 4 bases, leaving 15 bases between them. CDR3 length equals 15 residues. The DNA for the CDR3 is TGTGCCAGCAGTGACGGCGTAGAGGCTGGCTATGGCTACACCTTC. Translated, it gives CASSDGVEAGYGYTF.

To note about this clonotype: Its ends do not fully match the called genes, so a read error is possible. The V gene is TRBV29-1, the J gene TRBJ2-1; the D is unclear. The CDR3 totals 13 residues. CDR1 and CDR2 from the germline V gene are SQVTM and ANQGSEA. The CDR3 region is CSGDRVLSNQQFF. The CDR3 nucleotides read TGCAGCGGGGATAGGGTCCTCAGCAATCAGCAGTTCTTC.

V usage is TRBV12-3 or TRBV12-4 and J usage is TRBJ2-4; D call uncertain. The assigned J gene may be wrong: the sequence end matches TRBJ2-7 better. The CDR3 has 12 residues. The CDR3 DNA reads TGTGCCAGCAGTTTTGAGCCACTCGAGCAGTACTTC. Translation gives CASSFEPLEQYF.

This clonotype was counted many times. The chain joins TRBV6-5 to TRBJ2-7; 16 nucleotides match TRBD2. J gave up 5 bases and V 5 bases, and 3 bases lay outside the gene matches. This CDR3 comprises 15 residues. Germline V gene lookup returns CDR1 MNHEY and CDR2 SVGAGI. The CDR3 nucleotides read TGTGCCAGCAGTCAGGGACTAGCGGGGGGGCACGAGCAGTACTTC. Translated, it gives CASSQGLAGGHEQYF.

The chain is built from TRBV6-6 and TRBJ1-1, with D unclear. CDR3 length equals 13 residues. Trimming left V 7 bases short and J 7 bases short, with 16 bases between. CDR1 and CDR2 from the germline V gene are MNHNY and SVGAGI (reference sequence). The DNA of the CDR3 is TGTGCCAGCACCCGAGTAAGCGCTCTTGAAGCTTTCTTT. This codes for CASTRVSALEAFF.

This clonotype was observed a handful of times. The chain joins TRBV15 to TRBJ1-4, with 9 bases lining up with TRBD1. The junction had 11 bases not matched to a gene; V was cut back by 5 bases and J by 7 bases. This CDR3 has 16 amino acids. CDR1 and CDR2 from the germline V gene are LNHNV and YYDKDF (reference sequence). The CDR3 DNA sequence: TGTGCCACCAGCGGACTTCACCGGGACAGGGCTGAAAAACTGTTTTTT. As protein: CATSGLHRDRAEKLFF.

The chain couples TRBV12-3 or TRBV12-4 to TRBJ2-5; possibly TRBD1 for D (5 bases). V lost 8 bases, J lost 7 bases, and 14 bases lay in between. This CDR3 comprises 12 residues. The CDR3 coding sequence is TGTGCCAGCGATCAGGGTAGGGGGACCCAGTACTTC. As protein: CASDQGRGTQYF.

This rearrangement joins TRBV5-1 to TRBJ1-1; D uncertain. Germline V lookup: CDR1 SGHRS, CDR2 YFSETQ. This CDR3 is built from 14 residues. The V gene lost 0 bases and the J gene lost 2 bases, with 8 bases spanning the gap. CDR3 in amino acids: CASSLAVHNTEAFF. DNA of the CDR3: TGCGCCAGCAGCTTGGCTGTACATAACACTGAAGCTTTCTTT.

This chain joins TRBV29-1 and TRBJ2-4; possible D gene TRBD1, 6 bases. Trimming stripped 7 bases from V and 13 bases from J, with 23 bases between. Germline V gene lookup returns CDR1 SQVTM and CDR2 ANQGSEA. This CDR3 is 13 amino acids long. The CDR3 region is CSASTSGQWEQYF. Written as DNA, the CDR3 is TGCAGCGCCAGTACTTCAGGACAGTGGGAGCAGTACTTC. The complete variable domain, with remaining parts taken from reference TRBV29-1 and TRBJ2-4, reads SAVISQKPSRDICQRGTSLTIQCQVDSQVTMMFWYRQQPGQSLTLIATANQGSEATYESGFVIDKFPISRPNLTFSTLTVSNMSPEDSSIYLCSASTSGQWEQYFGAGTRLSVL.

The V call is TRBV10-3, the J call TRBJ2-2; 7 bases fit TRBD2. The trim removed 7 bases at V and 1 base at J, leaving 3 bases unmatched. The CDR3 has 14 amino acids. The germline V gene has CDR1 ENHRY and CDR2 SYGVKD. In nucleotides, the CDR3 is TGTGCCATCACAGGACTAGGGAACACCGGGGAGCTGTTTTTT. Residues: CAITGLGNTGELFF.

The chain uses TRBV30 and TRBJ2-6; D gene uncertain. V lost 2 bases to trimming and J lost 3 bases, with 2 bases between them. Germline values: CDR1 GTSNPN, CDR2 SVGIG (reference sequence). This CDR3 spans 12 amino acids. As DNA, the CDR3 is TGTGCCTGGAGTAGTGGGGCCAACGTCCTGACTTTC. It is translated as CAWSSGANVLTF.

The chain uses TRBV20-1 and TRBJ2-3; D uncertain. Trimming removed 3 bases from V and 0 bases from J, with 10 bases in between. The CDR3 totals 14 residues. CDR1 and CDR2 (germline): DFQATT, SNEGSKA (reference sequence). CDR3 in amino acids: CSARGVSSTDTQYF. The DNA of the CDR3 is TGCAGTGCTAGGGGCGTATCTAGCACAGATACGCAGTATTTT.

The chain has TRBV12-3 or TRBV12-4 and TRBJ1-1, with D perhaps matching TRBD1 (6 bases). This CDR3 is 13 amino acids long. Trimming stripped 7 bases from V and 2 bases from J, with 11 bases between. CDR3 protein: CASIMDRNTEAFF. CDR3 sequence (DNA): TGTGCCAGCATTATGGACAGAAACACTGAAGCTTTCTTT.

V gene TRBV28 combines with J gene TRBJ2-7, with 7 bases that match TRBD2. The DNA end lines up better with TRBJ2-5; the J call may be wrong. CDR1 and CDR2 from the germline V gene are MDHEN and SYDVKM. CDR3 size: 17 residues. CDR3 sequence: CASSLMGGAREVETQYF. In nucleotides, the CDR3 is TGTGCCAGCAGTTTAATGGGAGGGGCCAGGGAGGTGGAGACCCAGTACTTC.